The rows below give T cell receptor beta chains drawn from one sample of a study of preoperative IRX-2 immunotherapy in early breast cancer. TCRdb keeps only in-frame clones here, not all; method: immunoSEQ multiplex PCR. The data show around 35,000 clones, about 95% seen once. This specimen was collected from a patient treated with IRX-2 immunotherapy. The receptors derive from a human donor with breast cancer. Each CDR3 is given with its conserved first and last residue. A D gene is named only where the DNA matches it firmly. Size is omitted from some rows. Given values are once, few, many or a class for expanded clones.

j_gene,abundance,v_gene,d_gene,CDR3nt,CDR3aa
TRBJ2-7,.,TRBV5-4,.,TGTGCCAGCAGCGGGGCCCTCTCCTACGAGCAGTACTTC,CASSGALSYEQYF
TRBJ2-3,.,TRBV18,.,TGTGCCAGCTCACCAAGCTGGGCAGATACGCAGTATTTT,CASSPSWADTQYF
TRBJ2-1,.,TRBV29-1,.,TGCAGCGTTGGGGGATATGAGCAGTTCTTC,CSVGGYEQFF
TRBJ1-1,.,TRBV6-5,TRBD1,TGTGCCAGCAGTTATGGACAGGAAAAGAACACTGAAGCTTTCTTT,CASSYGQEKNTEAFF
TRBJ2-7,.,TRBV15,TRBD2,TGTGCCACCAGCAGAGATTATACCGGGACTAGCGGGAGAAGGGCGGCCTACGAGCAGTACTTC,CATSRDYTGTSGRRAAYEQYF
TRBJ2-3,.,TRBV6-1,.,TGTGCCAGCAGTGCCCATCCGGGAGAGGGGAAAGATACGCAGTATTTT,CASSAHPGEGKDTQYF
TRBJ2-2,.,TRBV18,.,TGTGCCAGCTCACCACAGGGCTCGGGATTGACCACCGGGGAGCTGTTTTTT,CASSPQGSGLTTGELFF
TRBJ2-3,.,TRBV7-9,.,TGTGCCAGCAGCTTAGAACGAGGGGCAGATACGCAGTATTTT,CASSLERGADTQYF
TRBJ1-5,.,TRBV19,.,TGTGCCAGTAGTATCAGGGGTAACGCCAATCAGCCCCAGCATTTT,CASSIRGNANQPQHF
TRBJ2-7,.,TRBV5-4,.,TGTGCCAGCAGCTACGGGATTTCCTACGAGCAGTACTTC,CASSYGISYEQYF
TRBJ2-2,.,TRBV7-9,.,TGTGCGTTACAGCTGAACACCGGGGAGCTGTTTTTT,CALQLNTGELFF
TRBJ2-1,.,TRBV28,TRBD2,TGTGCCAGCAGCTTACTAGCGGGAGCCGACCCAATGAAGCAGTTCTTC,CASSLLAGADPMKQFF
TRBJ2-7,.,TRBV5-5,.,TGTGCCAGCAGCCCTACAGGGTTCGCCTACGAGCAGTACTTC,CASSPTGFAYEQYF
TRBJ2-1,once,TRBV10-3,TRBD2,TGTGCCATCGGTCAGGCTAGCGGGGCATCTAATGAGCAGTTCTTC,CAIGQASGASNEQFF
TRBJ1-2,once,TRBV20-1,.,TGCAGTGCTAGAGCGACTTGGGGCTACACCTTC,CSARATWGYTF
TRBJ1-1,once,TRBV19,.,TGTGCCAGTAGTATAACACAGAGCACTGAAGCTTTCTTT,CASSITQSTEAFF
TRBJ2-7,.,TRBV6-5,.,TGTGCCAGCAGTTACCAGGCAATGTCCGAGCAGTACTTC,CASSYQAMSEQYF
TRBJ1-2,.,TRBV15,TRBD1,TGTGCCACCAGCAGGGGCACAGGGGGCCTCCCTTCTAACTATGGCTACACCTTC,CATSRGTGGLPSNYGYTF
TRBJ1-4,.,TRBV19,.,TGTGCCAGTAGTAGGAGTCAGGGAATGAGCGAAAAACTGTTTTTT,CASSRSQGMSEKLFF
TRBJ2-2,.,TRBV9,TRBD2,TGTGCCAGCAGCGCCGGGACTAGCGGGAGGACCGGGGAGCTGTTTTTT,CASSAGTSGRTGELFF
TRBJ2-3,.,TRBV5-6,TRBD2,TGTGCCAGCAGCTTGGCCATAGCGGGAGAAACTGATACGCAGTATTTT,CASSLAIAGETDTQYF
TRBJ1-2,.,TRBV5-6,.,TGTGCCAGCAGCTCTTGGCCGGGACATTTGGGCTACACCTTC,CASSSWPGHLGYTF
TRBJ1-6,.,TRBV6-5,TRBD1,TGTGCCAGCAGCCGCGCCGGGACAGTCAGTTCACCCCTCCACTTT,CASSRAGTVSSPLHF
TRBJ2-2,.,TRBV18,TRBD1,TGTGCCAGCTCAAACGGACAGGGATATACCGGGGAGCTGTTTTTT,CASSNGQGYTGELFF
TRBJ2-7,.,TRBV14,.,TGTGCCAGTGCCGTTCTCGACAGCTACGAGCAGTACTTC,CASAVLDSYEQYF
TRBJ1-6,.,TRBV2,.,TGTGCCAGCAGTGAGACAGGTGTGACCTATAATTCACCCCTCCACTTT,CASSETGVTYNSPLHF
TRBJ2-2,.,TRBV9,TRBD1,TGTGCCAGCAGCCTTCCCCGGGACAGGGGCCTAGCGAACACCGGGGAGCTGTTTTTT,CASSLPRDRGLANTGELFF
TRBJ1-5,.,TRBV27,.,TGTGCCAGCAGTTCTCTCGGTAGCAATCAGCCCCAGCATTTT,CASSSLGSNQPQHF
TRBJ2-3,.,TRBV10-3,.,TGTGCCATCAGTGACCCAGCAGGGAAGGAGACAGATACGCAGTATTTT,CAISDPAGKETDTQYF
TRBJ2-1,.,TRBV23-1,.,TGCGCCAGCAGTCAGGTTAGCCGGGACGGGCAACATGAGCAGTTCTTC,CASSQVSRDGQHEQFF
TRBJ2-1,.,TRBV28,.,TGTGCCAGCAGTCGTCTACTAGTCGGGGTATACAATGAGCAGTTCTTC,CASSRLLVGVYNEQFF
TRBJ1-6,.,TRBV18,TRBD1,TGTGCCAGCTCACCGACAGGGGAAAGGTCACCCCTCCACTTT,CASSPTGERSPLHF
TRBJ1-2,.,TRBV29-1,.,TGCAGCTCAACAGGGAGCTATGGCTACACCTTC,CSSTGSYGYTF
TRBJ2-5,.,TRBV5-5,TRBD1,TGTGCCAGCAGCTCAATTGGGACAGGCAAAGAGACCCAGTACTTC,CASSSIGTGKETQYF
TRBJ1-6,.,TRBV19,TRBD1,TGTGCCACCACCCGGAGGACAGGGGGATCACCCCTCCACTTT,CATTRRTGGSPLHF
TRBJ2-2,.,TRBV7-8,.,TGTGCCAGCAGCTCCCCTCGGGGGAAGAGCGGGGAGCTGTTTTTT,CASSSPRGKSGELFF